This T cell receptor (beta chain) was recovered during a study of blood T cell repertoires in COVID-19. Turning to the study itself: Sample material is recorded as cDNA or gDNA derived from T cells, B-cell-depleted T cells, or PBMCs.

While infection was still active, Seattle patients were enrolled and then followed longitudinally. Profiling relied on immunoSEQ multiplex PCR, and the TCRdb table lists in-frame clones only, not all of them. Of some 220,000 clones in the sample, approximately 83% were seen once. This CDR3 comprises 17 residues. V shed 5 bases and J shed 0 bases, with 14 bases lying between them. In germline, CDR1 is LNHDA, CDR2 SQIVND (reference sequence). Sequencing was carried out using peripheral blood. The chain employs TRBV19 and TRBJ2-6; TRBD2 is a possible D gene (6 bases). This sequence was found in a woman in her 30s with COVID-19, enrolled during active disease. CDR3 in DNA: TGTGCCAGTAGTGGCGCGGGACGGCACTCTGGGGCCAACGTCCTGACTTTC. As protein: CASSGAGRHSGANVLTF.